These 6 T cell receptor beta chains came from one sample sequenced in a study of T-cell memory formation after mild COVID-19. TCRdb re-called the 5' RACE reads with MiXCR, one entry per CDR3 protein. The sample lists some 14,000 distinct CDR3 sequences, around 15% occurring once. The sample comprised PBMCs or a T cell subset sorted from them (not recorded which). The receptor set was obtained from a young man who had mild COVID-19 (a few samples of this study predate the infection). Cell type and time point are not known.

This clonotype was seen many times. This rearrangement joins TRBV12-3 or TRBV12-4 to TRBJ1-5; possible D gene TRBD1, 5 bases. V dropped 6 bases and J dropped 1 base, with 13 bases sitting between them. This CDR3 has 15 amino acids. The DNA for the CDR3 is TGTGCCAGCAGCCCGTGGGGGGACAGCAATCAGCCCCAGCATTTT. Encoded protein: CASSPWGDSNQPQHF.

This clonotype was seen a handful of times. The rearrangement joins TRBV10-3 to TRBJ1-1; no reliable D call. The germline V gene has CDR1 ENHRY and CDR2 SYGVKD. V gave up 6 bases and J gave up 0 bases, with 8 bases separating them. There are 13 residues in the CDR3. This CDR3 is CAISGRVNTEAFF. The CDR3 DNA follows: TGTGCCATCAGCGGGCGGGTGAACACTGAAGCTTTCTTT.

CDR3 nucleotides: TGTGCCATCAGTGCTGACAGCGTTACTGAGACCCAGTACTTC. Translated: CAISADSVTETQYF. The chain links TRBV10-3 to TRBJ2-5; tentatively, D is TRBD1 (5 bases). The germline V and J ends were trimmed by 4 bases and 5 bases, with 14 bases remaining between them. The length of the CDR3 is 14 residues. Germline V gene sequence: CDR1 ENHRY, CDR2 SYGVKD.

This clonotype was recorded many times. CDR3 region: CSAGGWDSNQPQHF. The CDR3 DNA reads TGCAGCGCTGGAGGCTGGGATAGCAATCAGCCCCAGCATTTT. The gene calls are TRBV29-1 and TRBJ1-5; D gene uncertain. CDR1 and CDR2 (germline): SQVTM, ANQGSEA. This CDR3 has 14 residues. Trimming stripped 7 bases from V and 0 bases from J, with 13 bases between.

A few counts support this clonotype. The chain employs TRBV28 and TRBJ2-7; D is possibly TRBD1 (6 bases). The CDR3 length is 13 residues. CDR1 and CDR2 from the germline V gene are MDHEN and SYDVKM. The V gene lost 6 bases and the J gene lost 4 bases, with 13 bases spanning the gap. The CDR3 is CASSRQAVYEQYV. The CDR3 DNA sequence: TGTGCCAGCAGCAGACAGGCCGTATACGAGCAGTACGTC.

This clonotype was seen only a few times. This sequence joins TRBV12-3 or TRBV12-4 and TRBJ2-5; no clear D. This CDR3 contains 12 residues. Trimming took off 3 bases at V and 4 bases at J, with 6 bases between the two ends. CDR3 DNA: TGTGCCAGCAGTTTGGAAGGAGAGACCCAGTACTTC. Translating it yields CASSLEGETQYF.